This T cell receptor (beta chain) was retrieved from a study of beta chain features in type 1 diabetes (dated by TCRdb to the late 2010s). For context, the study as a whole: Mean age, gender distribution, total cell number and subset yield did not differ between patients and healthy donors. A total of about 99,000,000 sorted cells were examined across all samples, and RNA yield correlated strongly with the number of cells per subset. The study compared TCRB repertoires of sorted circulating CD4+ T cell subsets between recently diagnosed type 1 diabetes patients and matched healthy donors. Regulatory and stem cell-like memory subsets were obtained from only 8 patients and roughly 8 healthy donors, while naive and central memory subsets were obtained from all 28 donors.

Each donor gave one peripheral blood draw, averaging roughly 120 mL, which was collected into heparinised tubes. A BD FACSAria II and a panel including CD45RO, CCR7, CD25, CD127, CD95 and CD27 were used to sort naive, central memory, regulatory and stem cell-like memory CD4+ T cells. All sorted populations exceeded 95% purity. PBMCs were separated immediately by Lymphoprep density gradient centrifugation and were stained directly, without being cultured. Samples were stained and sorted in pairs, with one healthy donor and one patient per experiment, so that batch effects were minimized. This clone showed up just a few times. This receptor's antigen is unknown. Base qualities are not at hand, and no much larger clone is one base apart. The High Capacity cDNA Reverse Transcription Kit was used to reverse transcribe all of the isolated RNA, meaning that expressed TCRB transcripts were what got sequenced. Deep immunoSEQ sequencing was applied to naive, central memory and regulatory T cell samples, giving an average of approximately 4 million total reads per sample. Sorted cells were lysed in RLT buffer, and RNA was extracted using DNase-treated RNeasy Micro or Mini kits according to cell number. Each cell subset was processed separately to prevent cross-contamination, with patient and healthy donor samples processed together. The immunoSEQ multiplex PCR was used to amplify TCRB sequences from cDNA, generating 87-bp fragments that spanned the CDR3 region. Sequencing of the amplicons was performed on the Illumina HiSeq platform. The paper's data handling went like this. PCR bias was corrected computationally using synthetic template baselines, and reads within Hamming distance 2 were collapsed, with unmergeable singletons discarded. Reads were aligned to IMGT to assign V, D and J genes, CDR3 length, and insertions or deletions at six rearrangement sites. Within each subset, clonotype counts were normalized to sorted cell number, and only after that were true diversity and Gini coefficients computed with the tcR R package. Repertoire sharing was quantified using the overlap coefficient calculated on TCRB nucleotide sequences. Out-of-frame TCRB sequences from naive cells were analyzed to stand in for the pre-selection repertoire. Drawn from immuneACCESS, this table holds only the in-frame rearrangements with V and J called that TCRdb kept. Clones are partly lost; checked studies trace under half to an unresolved V gene and leave the rest unexplained. V and J calls and clone size are given by that table; D and trimming were obtained from the DNA. This sample is represented by a few hundred thousand clones; roughly 30% of them were singletons. 0.06% to 0.07% of the sample lies in the top ten.

Sequences GTSNPN (CDR1) and SVGIG (CDR2) are obtained from the germline V gene (reference sequence). The junction shows trimming of 2 bases on V and 2 bases on J, and the gene matches do not reach 7 bases of it. The cysteine opens and the phenylalanine closes a CDR3 of 15 amino acids. Only the CDR3 part of the read is kept: 45 bases, read in frame from the first base. Overall study results and their limits: Naive, central memory and regulatory TCRB repertoires appeared to be more similar among patients than among healthy donors. A moderate but significant shortening of TCRB CDR3 length was observed in type 1 diabetes patients in all four CD4+ subsets. Because small numbers of individuals were included in the HLA sub-analyses, any influence of HLA type on TCRB rearrangement was left unresolved. Patients with type 1 diabetes made fewer insertions and deleted more nucleotides at VDJ recombination sites, implying thymic rearrangement abnormalities. Sequencing cDNA rather than genomic DNA could over-represent highly expressing activated cells, although activation and CD3 levels did not differ between groups. PCR may preferentially amplify shorter templates, but because patient and control samples were amplified and corrected together, any resulting skew would affect both groups equally.

The material sequenced was naive CD4+ T cells from blood. The label giving this sample's cell subset or site can be read as: true naive CD4+ T cells. The sequence is built from TRBV30 and TRBJ2-3, and 7 junction bases match TRBD1. This clonotype was obtained from a man younger than 35 in good health. The CDR3 region has the sequence CAWSIPGQLTDTQYF. Read as DNA, the sequence is TGTGCCTGGAGTATACCGGGACAGCTCACAGATACGCAGTATTTT.